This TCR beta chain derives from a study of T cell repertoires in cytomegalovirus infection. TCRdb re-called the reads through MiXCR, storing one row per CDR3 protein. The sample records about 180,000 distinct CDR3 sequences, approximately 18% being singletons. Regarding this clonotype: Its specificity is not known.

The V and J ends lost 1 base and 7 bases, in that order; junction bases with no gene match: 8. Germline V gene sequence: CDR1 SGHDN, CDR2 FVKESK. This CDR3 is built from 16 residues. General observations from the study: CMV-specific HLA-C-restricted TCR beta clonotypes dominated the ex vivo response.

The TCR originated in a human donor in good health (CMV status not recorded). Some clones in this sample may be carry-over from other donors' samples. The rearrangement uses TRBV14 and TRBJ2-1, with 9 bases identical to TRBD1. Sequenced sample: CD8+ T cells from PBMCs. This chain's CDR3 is CASSQGTGTGRNEQFF. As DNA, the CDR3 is TGTGCCAGCAGCCAAGGAACCGGGACAGGGAGGAATGAGCAGTTCTTC.